The 4 T cell receptor beta chains in this list originate from one sample, sequenced in a study of PD-1 blockade in mismatch repair-deficient tumors. Antigens of these TCRs are unknown. Time point noted: approximately 10-day in vitro stimulation with candidate mutation-associated neoantigen peptide 1. The table came from immunoSEQ multiplex PCR; TCRdb's copy has only in-frame clones and leaves some out. The table has about 9,200 clones, approximately 84% seen once. The material was cells cultured in vitro, obtained from a patient treated with pembrolizumab. These receptor sequences come from an adult with mismatch repair-deficient cancer.

The V and J genes are TRBV30 and TRBJ1-6; weak D call: TRBD1 (6 bases). Trimming took off 5 bases at V and 13 bases at J, with 21 bases between the two ends. There are 14 residues in the CDR3. Germline values: CDR1 GTSNPN, CDR2 SVGIG (reference sequence). For the CDR3, the DNA is TGTGCCTGGGCCCGGACAGCCTTAACGTCTCCCCTCCACTTT. This encodes CAWARTALTSPLHF.

The chain uses TRBV9 and TRBJ2-2; possible D gene TRBD1, 6 bases. CDR3 size: 14 residues. Between the trimmed V and J ends, which lost 4 bases and 5 bases, there was a span of 12 bases. From germline, CDR1 is SGDLS and CDR2 YYNGEE. Written as DNA, the CDR3 is TGTGCCAGCAGCCGACAGACAGGTACCGGGGAGCTGTTTTTT. Translating it yields CASSRQTGTGELFF. The whole variable domain, filled in from reference TRBV9 and TRBJ2-2, reads DSGVTQTPKHLITATGQRVTLRCSPRSGDLSVYWYQQSLDQGLQFLIQYYNGEERAKGNILERFSAQQFPDLHSELNLSSLELGDSALYFCASSRQTGTGELFFGEGSRLTVL.

The rearrangement uses TRBV7-3 and TRBJ1-1, with no clear D. Trimming shortened V by 8 bases and J by 0 bases, and 10 bases separated the two germline ends. The germline CDR1 and CDR2 sequences are SGHTA and FQGTGA. This CDR3 contains 13 residues. The CDR3 region is CASGRTMNTEAFF. In DNA, the CDR3 is TGTGCCAGCGGCAGGACCATGAACACTGAAGCTTTCTTT.

The genes are TRBV30 and TRBJ1-3; D not resolved. This CDR3 has 13 residues. Per the germline V gene, CDR1 is GTSNPN and CDR2 is SVGIG (reference sequence). Trimming pared 3 bases from V and 3 bases from J, leaving 9 bases between. Here the CDR3 DNA reads TGTGCCTGGAGGCAGGCGAGTGGAAACACCATATATTTT. Its protein product is CAWRQASGNTIYF.